In this sample, the clone carrying this TCR beta chain turned up many times. Time point in this sample: longitudinal time-point 1 (baseline). Germline-derived CDR1 and CDR2 are LNHDA and SQIVND (reference sequence). V was shortened by 3 bases and J by 4 bases, with 12 bases between the two germline ends. The CDR3 contains 15 residues. This record belongs to a study of neurological immune-mediated disorders. Synthesis of cDNA was performed by 5'RACE using 10-nucleotide random UMIs. Using its own MiXCR run on the 5' RACE reads, TCRdb lists one record per CDR3 protein. Of 55,000 to 65,000 distinct CDR3 sequences in the sample, around 11% were seen once.

The sequence was obtained from a male donor with HTLV-1-associated myelopathy (HAM/TSP). V usage is TRBV19 and J usage is TRBJ2-2; D is possibly TRBD1 (5 bases). Sequenced material: PBMCs. DNA of the CDR3: TGTGCCAGTAGTATTGGCAGGGTAGTCACCGGGGAGCTGTTTTTT. Amino acid sequence: CASSIGRVVTGELFF.